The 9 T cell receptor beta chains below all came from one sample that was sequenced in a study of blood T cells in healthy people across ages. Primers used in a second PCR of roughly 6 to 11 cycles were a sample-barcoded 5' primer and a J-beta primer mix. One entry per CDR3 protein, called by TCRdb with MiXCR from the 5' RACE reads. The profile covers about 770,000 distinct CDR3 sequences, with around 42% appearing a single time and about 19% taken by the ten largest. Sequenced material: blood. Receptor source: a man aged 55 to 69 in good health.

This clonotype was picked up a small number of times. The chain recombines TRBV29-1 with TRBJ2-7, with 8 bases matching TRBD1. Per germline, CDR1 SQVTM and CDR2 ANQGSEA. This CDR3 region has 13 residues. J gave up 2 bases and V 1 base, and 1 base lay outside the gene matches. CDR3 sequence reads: CSVEGTGTYEQYF. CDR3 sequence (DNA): TGCAGCGTTGAAGGGACAGGGACCTACGAGCAGTACTTC.

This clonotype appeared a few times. The CDR3 DNA sequence: TGTGCCTCCGCCGTGGGCGGGGGGTATGAGCAGTTCTTC. The encoded protein is CASAVGGGYEQFF. The chain links TRBV12-3 or TRBV12-4 to TRBJ2-1; 8 bases are shared with TRBD2. Losses at the gene ends were 11 bases for V and 8 bases for J; bases not matched to a gene: 11. The CDR3 has 13 residues.

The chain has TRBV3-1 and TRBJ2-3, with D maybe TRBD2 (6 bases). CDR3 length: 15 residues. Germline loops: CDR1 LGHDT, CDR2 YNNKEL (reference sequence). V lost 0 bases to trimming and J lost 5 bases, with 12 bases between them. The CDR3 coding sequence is TGTGCCAGCAGCCAAGAGGGAGGTGGTAAAGATACGCAGTATTTT. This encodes CASSQEGGGKDTQYF.

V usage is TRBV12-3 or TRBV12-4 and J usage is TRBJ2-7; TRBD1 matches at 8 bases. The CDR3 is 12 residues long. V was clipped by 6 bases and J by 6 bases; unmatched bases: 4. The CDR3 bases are TGTGCCAGCAGGGAGGGGACAGGCGAGCAGTACTTC. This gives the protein CASREGTGEQYF.

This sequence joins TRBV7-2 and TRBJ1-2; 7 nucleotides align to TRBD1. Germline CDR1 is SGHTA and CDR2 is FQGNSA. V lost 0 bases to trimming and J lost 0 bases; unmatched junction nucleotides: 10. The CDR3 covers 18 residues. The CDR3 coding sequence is TGTGCCAGCAGCTTAGCGACAGGGTCGAAGGGACCTAACTATGGCTACACCTTC. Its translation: CASSLATGSKGPNYGYTF. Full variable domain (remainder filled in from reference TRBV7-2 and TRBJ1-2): GAGVSQSPSNKVTEKGKDVELRCDPISGHTALYWYRQSLGQGLEFLIYFQGNSAPDKSGLPSDRFSAERTGGSVSTLTIQRTQQEDSAVYLCASSLATGSKGPNYGYTFGSGTRLTVV.

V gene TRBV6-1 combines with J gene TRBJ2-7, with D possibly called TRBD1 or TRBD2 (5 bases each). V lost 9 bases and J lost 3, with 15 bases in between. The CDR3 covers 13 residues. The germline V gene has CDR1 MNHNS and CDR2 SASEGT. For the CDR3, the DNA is TGTGCCAGTGGGGACCGCAGGAACTACGAGCAGTACTTC. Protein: CASGDRRNYEQYF.

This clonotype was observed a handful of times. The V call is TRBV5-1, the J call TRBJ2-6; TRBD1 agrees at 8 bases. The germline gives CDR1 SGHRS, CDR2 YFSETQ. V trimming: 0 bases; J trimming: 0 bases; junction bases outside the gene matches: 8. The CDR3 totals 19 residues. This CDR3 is CASSLEVAGGPSGANVLTF. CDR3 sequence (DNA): TGCGCCAGCAGCTTGGAGGTGGCAGGGGGCCCCTCTGGGGCCAACGTCCTGACTTTC.

CDR3 sequence (DNA): TGTGCCAGCAGCTTAGGGACACCAGTTCGCAATCAGCCCCAGCATTTT. It codes for CASSLGTPVRNQPQHF. The chain joins TRBV7-2 to TRBJ1-5, with a tentative D call TRBD1 (5 bases). The CDR3 is made up of 16 amino acids. Germline V gives CDR1 SGHTA, CDR2 FQGNSA. Trimming stripped 1 base from V and 2 bases from J, with 12 bases between.

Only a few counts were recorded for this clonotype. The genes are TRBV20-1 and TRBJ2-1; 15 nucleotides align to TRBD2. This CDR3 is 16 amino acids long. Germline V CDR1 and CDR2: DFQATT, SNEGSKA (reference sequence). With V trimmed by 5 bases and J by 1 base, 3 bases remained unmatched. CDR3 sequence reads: CSAWTSGGGSYNEQFF. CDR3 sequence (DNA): TGCAGTGCTTGGACTAGCGGGGGGGGATCCTACAATGAGCAGTTCTTC.